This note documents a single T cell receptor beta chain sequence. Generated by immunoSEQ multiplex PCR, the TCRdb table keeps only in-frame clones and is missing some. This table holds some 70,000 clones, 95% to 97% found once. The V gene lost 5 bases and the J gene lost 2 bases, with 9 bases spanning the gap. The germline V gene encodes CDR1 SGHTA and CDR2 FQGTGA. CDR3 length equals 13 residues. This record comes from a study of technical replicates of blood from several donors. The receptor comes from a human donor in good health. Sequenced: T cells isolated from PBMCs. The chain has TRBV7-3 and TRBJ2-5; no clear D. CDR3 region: CASSDRVQETQYF. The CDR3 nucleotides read TGTGCCAGCAGCGACCGGGTTCAAGAGACCCAGTACTTC.